This T cell receptor beta chain derives from a study of cytomegalovirus exposure and HLA in healthy donors. As for the study in general: The roughly 670 first-cohort repertoires and the 130 or so validation repertoires shared the same platform, a later analysis reported.

As concerns this clone: What it binds is not known.

Study conclusions and caveats: CMV antigen specificity of a few CMV-associated chains was confirmed in vitro.

The data were produced by immunoSEQ multiplex PCR, yet TCRdb's version contains in-frame clones alone and is incomplete. The table includes around 150,000 clones, approximately 90% detected once. The V end was cut by 3 bases, the J end by 0 bases, with 12 bases between. This CDR3 is 15 amino acids long. CDR1 and CDR2 (germline): WSHSY, SAAADI. The sequencing input was PBMCs. The J gene is TRBJ2-7, the V gene TRBV10-2, with D unresolved. This receptor was identified in a man aged 18 to 35 in good health and CMV-seronegative. The CDR3: CASSEGAYSSYEQYF. The CDR3 DNA reads as TGCGCCAGCAGTGAAGGAGCGTATAGCTCCTACGAGCAGTACTTC.